The 24 T cell receptor beta chains in this list originate from one sample, sequenced in a study of Ad26.COV2.S vaccination and SARS-CoV-2 variants. The treatment was: around 19 received Ad26.COV2.S at low or high dose, single or two shots; about five received placebo; per-sample allocation not given. Vaccine and placebo recipients were sampled on day 63 after the first injection. The protocol was immunoSEQ multiplex PCR, while the TCRdb copy is restricted to in-frame clones and leaves out a portion. Of 250,000 or so clones in the sample, 70% to 90% were seen once. The specimen comprised peripheral blood, sampled in a trial of Ad26.COV2.S vaccine versus placebo. These receptors all come from a person between 18 and 60 years old who received the Ad26.COV2.S COVID-19 vaccine or a placebo.

This chain links TRBV19 with TRBJ2-3, with TRBD1 matching over 8 bases. CDR1 and CDR2 from the germline V gene are LNHDA and SQIVND (reference sequence). V lost 7 bases and J lost 7; bases outside the gene matches: 10. The CDR3 totals 14 residues. The CDR3 is CASTRSGGGNTQYF. DNA for the CDR3: TGTGCCAGTACCCGTTCAGGGGGCGGCAATACGCAGTATTTT.

This clone came up once. The chain links TRBV5-6 to TRBJ1-1; D is possibly TRBD1 (6 bases). The CDR3 is 15 amino acids. Looked up from germline, CDR1 is SGHDT and CDR2 is YYEEEE. V was cut by 4 bases and J by 1 base, with 14 bases left in between. The CDR3 sequence: CASSPLMTGNTEAFF. CDR3 in DNA: TGTGCCAGCAGCCCCCTAATGACAGGGAACACTGAAGCTTTCTTT.

The J gene is TRBJ2-1, the V gene TRBV4-2, with a tentative D call TRBD2 (5 bases). Deletions cut 0 bases from V and 2 bases from J, with 8 bases between. The CDR3 sequence is 15 residues long. The germline CDR1 and CDR2 sequences are LGHNA and YNFKEQ. The DNA of the CDR3 is TGTGCCAGCAGCCAAGATAGCGTCCCCTACAATGAGCAGTTCTTC. Residues: CASSQDSVPYNEQFF.

V and J are TRBV6-1 and TRBJ2-7, with D perhaps assigned TRBD1 or TRBD2 (5 bases each). The CDR3 spans 15 residues. The V end lost 0 bases, the J end lost 6 bases, and 15 bases lay between the germline ends. Germline CDR1 reads MNHNS; CDR2 reads SASEGT. CDR3 amino acids: CASSEAGGSWAEQYV. In DNA form, the CDR3 reads TGTGCCAGCAGTGAAGCTGGGGGTTCCTGGGCCGAGCAGTACGTC.

This clone was detected only once. The rearrangement uses TRBV11-2 and TRBJ2-2, with 10 bases identical to TRBD1. After removal of 1 base from V and 4 bases from J, the junction contained 0 bases not matched to a gene. This CDR3 is built from 15 residues. Germline assignment: CDR1 SGHAT and CDR2 FQNNGV. CDR3 sequence: CASSLGTGGTGELFF. CDR3 in DNA: TGTGCCAGCAGCTTAGGGACAGGGGGCACCGGGGAGCTGTTTTTT. The full variable domain, in which reference TRBV11-2 and TRBJ2-2 provide the parts outside the CDR3, is EAGVAQSPRYKIIEKRQSVAFWCNPISGHATLYWYQQILGQGPKLLIQFQNNGVVDDSQLPKDRFSAERLKGVDSTLKIQPAKLEDSAVYLCASSLGTGGTGELFFGEGSRLTVL.

The rearrangement joins TRBV7-2 to TRBJ2-1; unclear D gene. Trimming pared 1 base from V and 6 bases from J, leaving 19 bases between. The germline V gene has CDR1 SGHTA and CDR2 FQGNSA. The CDR3 totals 17 residues. The CDR3 bases are TGTGCCAGCAGCTTAGGGGTGCTAGGTTCAAGAGTCAATGAGCAGTTCTTC. Amino acid sequence: CASSLGVLGSRVNEQFF.

This sequence joins TRBV18 and TRBJ2-7; 7 bases map to TRBD2. This CDR3 has 12 amino acids. V shed 2 bases and J 6 bases; nucleotides not matched to a gene: 1. Germline CDR1 is KGHSH and CDR2 is LQKENI. The DNA of the CDR3 is TGTGCCAGCTCACCATCTAGCGGCGAGCAGTACGTC. Residues: CASSPSSGEQYV.

The chain carries TRBV30 and TRBJ1-3; 9 bases align to TRBD1. Germline-derived CDR1 and CDR2 are GTSNPN and SVGIG (reference sequence). The V gene end was trimmed by 2 bases and the J gene end by 0 bases; junction bases not matched to a gene: 8. This CDR3 spans 17 amino acids. The CDR3 sequence is CAWSPGTGLSSGNTIYF. The CDR3 nucleotides read TGTGCCTGGAGTCCCGGGACAGGGTTAAGCTCTGGAAACACCATATATTTT.

This chain links TRBV7-3 with TRBJ2-7, with 8 bases aligning to TRBD1. Germline CDR1 reads SGHTA; CDR2 reads FQGTGA. The CDR3 has 14 amino acids. Trimming removed 5 bases from V and 7 bases from J; junction bases left unmatched: 10. The DNA for the CDR3 is TGTGCCAGCAGCCAGACAGGGGCGGCGAGGGAGCAGTACTTC. This encodes CASSQTGAAREQYF. The whole variable domain, remainder taken from reference TRBV7-3 and TRBJ2-7, is GAGVSQTPSNKVTEKGKYVELRCDPISGHTALYWYRQSLGQGPEFLIYFQGTGAADDSGLPNDRFFAVRPEGSVSTLKIQRTERGDSAVYLCASSQTGAAREQYFGPGTRLTVT.

The J gene is TRBJ1-1, the V gene TRBV29-1; D remains unclear. The germline V gene has CDR1 SQVTM and CDR2 ANQGSEA. The CDR3 is 11 residues long. Trimming took 7 bases from V and 8 from J, leaving 14 bases between them. The DNA of the CDR3 is TGCAGCGGAACCACGGTCCAGGAAGCTTTCTTT. Its protein product is CSGTTVQEAFF.

The chain joins TRBV29-1 to TRBJ1-2, with TRBD1 identical over 7 bases. From germline, CDR1 is SQVTM and CDR2 ANQGSEA. The V segment lost 2 bases and the J segment 2 bases; nucleotides outside the gene matches: 8. This CDR3 has 15 amino acids. The CDR3 is CSVEIVYRGNYGYTF. CDR3 bases: TGCAGCGTTGAAATCGTCTACAGGGGAAACTATGGCTACACCTTC.

The rearrangement joins TRBV6-1 to TRBJ2-7; weak D call: TRBD2 (7 bases). Germline loops: CDR1 MNHNS, CDR2 SASEGT. The V gene lost 3 bases and the J gene lost 6 bases, with 15 bases spanning the gap. The CDR3 length is 14 residues. The CDR3 DNA reads as TGTGCCAGCAGTGACCCTGGGGGGGGCTTCGAGCAGTACTTC. It is translated as CASSDPGGGFEQYF.

The chain recombines TRBV4-1 with TRBJ1-4, with 7 positions matching TRBD1. Trimming cost V 4 bases and J 8 bases; bases outside gene matches: 10. CDR3 size: 15 residues. The germline V gene encodes CDR1 MGHRA and CDR2 YSYEKL. The CDR3 DNA reads TGCGCCAGCAGCCGCTCAGGGTCAGGGGGGGAAAAACTGTTTTTT. Protein: CASSRSGSGGEKLFF.

This sequence joins TRBV6-1 and TRBJ1-2; 7 bases align to TRBD1. Germline V gives CDR1 MNHNS, CDR2 SASEGT. V was clipped by 2 bases and J by 6 bases; unmatched bases: 6. This CDR3 comprises 14 residues. CDR3 residues: CASSERGLRDGYTF. For the CDR3, the DNA is TGTGCCAGCAGTGAAAGGGGGCTTCGGGATGGCTACACCTTC.

V usage is TRBV7-9 and J usage is TRBJ1-2, with 7 positions matching TRBD1. The germline V gene has CDR1 SEHNR and CDR2 FQNEAQ (reference sequence). The length of the CDR3 is 15 residues. The trim removed 5 bases at V and 3 bases at J, leaving 9 bases unmatched. CDR3 in amino acids: CASSLNRGGDYGYTF. In DNA, the CDR3 is TGTGCCAGCAGCCTTAACAGGGGTGGTGACTATGGCTACACCTTC.

The chain uses TRBV29-1 and TRBJ2-2; D not resolved. Trimming stripped 2 bases from V and 1 base from J, with 5 bases between. Germline V gene lookup returns CDR1 SQVTM and CDR2 ANQGSEA. The CDR3 runs 13 residues. This chain's CDR3 is CSVEWENTGELFF. CDR3 nucleotide sequence: TGCAGCGTTGAATGGGAGAACACCGGGGAGCTGTTTTTT.

This chain uses TRBV30 with TRBJ2-2, with D perhaps given as TRBD1 or TRBD2 (5 bases each). Between the trimmed V and J ends, which lost 4 bases and 6 bases, there was a span of 6 bases. CDR3 length equals 11 residues. CDR1 and CDR2 (germline): GTSNPN, SVGIG (reference sequence). The CDR3 DNA reads TGTGCCTGGATGGGGGCCGGGGAGCTGTTTTTT. Protein sequence: CAWMGAGELFF.

This chain joins TRBV24-1 and TRBJ2-1; 10 positions agree with TRBD2. CDR3 length: 16 residues. CDR1 is KGHDR and CDR2 is SFDVKD in the germline V gene. V dropped 3 bases and J dropped 7; count of bases not matched to a gene: 8. CDR3 sequence reads: CATSDRSSGSKNEQFF. In nucleotides, the CDR3 is TGTGCCACCAGTGATCGATCTAGCGGGAGTAAGAATGAGCAGTTCTTC.

A few counts support this clone. The chain couples TRBV7-9 to TRBJ1-3; D unclear. V shed 0 bases and J shed 0 bases, with 3 bases lying between them. CDR1 is SEHNR, CDR2 FQNEAQ, per germline (reference sequence). The CDR3 sequence is 14 residues long. CDR3 loop: CASSLAGSGNTIYF. Here the CDR3 DNA reads TGTGCCAGCAGCTTAGCAGGCTCTGGAAACACCATATATTTT.

This chain connects TRBV18 to TRBJ1-2; D might be TRBD1 (6 bases). Germline CDR1 reads KGHSH; CDR2 reads LQKENI. This CDR3 region has 13 residues. Trimming took 5 bases from V and 0 from J, leaving 7 bases between them. CDR3 residues: CASSRDTNYGYTF. The CDR3 nucleotides are TGTGCCAGCTCAAGGGACACTAACTATGGCTACACCTTC.

V gene TRBV6-5 combines with J gene TRBJ2-2; either TRBD1 or TRBD2 may supply D (5 bases each). The CDR3 runs 15 residues. Germline V lookup: CDR1 MNHEY, CDR2 SVGAGI. The V and J ends lost 6 bases and 6 bases respectively, with 17 bases between them. The CDR3 bases are TGTGCCAGCAGGCGCACTAGACAGTCTTCCGGGGAGCTGTTTTTT. Amino acids: CASRRTRQSSGELFF.

The rearrangement links TRBV4-1 to TRBJ1-4; 7 bases match TRBD1. The CDR3 consists of 15 residues. CDR1 is MGHRA, CDR2 YSYEKL, per germline. V gave up 1 base and J gave up 2 bases; unmatched junction bases: 1. CDR3 amino acids: CASSQGTGTNEKLFF. The CDR3 DNA reads TGCGCCAGCAGCCAAGGGACAGGCACTAATGAAAAACTGTTTTTT.

CDR3 sequence: CASSRTGATSYEQYF. In nucleotides, the CDR3 is TGTGCCAGTAGCCGGACAGGGGCTACCTCCTACGAGCAGTACTTC. V is TRBV19 and J is TRBJ2-7; 9 bases align to TRBD1. This CDR3 has 15 amino acids. The V segment lost 6 bases and the J segment 0 bases; nucleotides outside the gene matches: 6. From germline, CDR1 is LNHDA and CDR2 SQIVND (reference sequence).

J is TRBJ1-2 and V is TRBV11-2; D gene unclear. The germline CDR1 and CDR2 sequences are SGHAT and FQNNGV. This CDR3 comprises 12 residues. V dropped 2 bases and J dropped 4 bases, with 5 bases sitting between them. The CDR3 region is CASSLNSYGYTF. The CDR3 DNA reads TGTGCCAGCAGCTTAAACAGCTATGGCTACACCTTC.